This record covers a single T cell receptor (beta chain). The entry originates in a study of T-cell memory formation after mild COVID-19. Germline values: CDR1 LNHNV, CDR2 YYDKDF (reference sequence). The germline V and J ends were trimmed by 3 bases and 0 bases, with 12 bases remaining between them. The CDR3 consists of 16 residues. One entry per CDR3 protein results from TCRdb running MiXCR on the 5' RACE reads. In the table there are about 410,000 distinct CDR3 sequences, roughly a quarter of which are singletons. Sequenced input: PBMCs or a T cell subset sorted from them (not recorded which). J is TRBJ2-4 and V is TRBV15, with D perhaps TRBD1 (5 bases). The TCR sequence derives from an adult woman who had mild COVID-19 (a few samples of this study predate the infection). Cell type and time point are not known. CDR3 nucleotides: TGTGCCACCAGCAGGGGTAGGGGCCCAGCCAAAAACATTCAGTACTTC. This codes for CATSRGRGPAKNIQYF.